This T cell receptor (beta chain) was documented in a study of blood T cell repertoires in COVID-19. Generated by immunoSEQ multiplex PCR, the TCRdb table keeps only in-frame clones and is missing some. The sample yields roughly 160,000 clones, about 85% seen once. The CDR3 extends over 15 amino acids. Germline CDR1 is SGHDT and CDR2 is YYEEEE. V was shortened by 4 bases and J by 4 bases, with 17 bases between the two germline ends. This clone was observed once. Source material: peripheral blood. The chain employs TRBV5-6 and TRBJ2-5, with a tentative D call TRBD2 (6 bases). The sequence derives from a man between 35 and 55 years old with acute or convalescent COVID-19. CDR3 DNA sequence: TGTGCCAGCAGCCCAAACCCTAGCGCCCGAGAGACCCAGTACTTC. Amino acid sequence: CASSPNPSARETQYF.